A selection of T cell receptor beta chains follows, all from one sample in a study of T cell responses to AZD1222 COVID-19 vaccine. Libraries were prepared by immunoSEQ multiplex PCR; TCRdb keeps only in-frame clonotypes and omits some of them. In the table there are hundreds of thousands of clones, about 92% of which are singletons. The starting material was peripheral blood, obtained on day 0 of MenACWY control vaccination. The receptors were gathered from an adult in good health. CDR3s include the opening cysteine and the closing phenylalanine or tryptophan. Fields, in order: V gene, D gene, clone size, J gene, CDR3 protein, CDR3 DNA. The D gene is left open where the match is weak. Only part of the rows carry a size: once, few, many, or a class if the clone is expanded.

>TRBV18|-|-|TRBJ1-2
CASSPLAQGPNSNYGYTF
TGTGCCAGCTCACCACTAGCGCAAGGCCCTAATTCTAACTATGGCTACACCTTC
>TRBV11-2|-|-|TRBJ1-1
CASSLSGDTEAFF
TGTGCCAGCAGCTTGAGCGGGGACACTGAAGCTTTCTTT
>TRBV4-2|TRBD2|-|TRBJ2-3
CASSQDLAGPLSTDTQYF
TGTGCCAGCAGCCAAGATTTAGCGGGGCCCCTTAGCACAGATACGCAGTATTTT
>TRBV2|-|-|TRBJ2-1
CASSRTDYNEQFF
TGTGCCAGCAGTAGGACCGACTACAATGAGCAGTTCTTC
>TRBV6-5|-|-|TRBJ1-1
CASSYSGGLNTEAFF
TGTGCCAGCAGTTACTCTGGGGGATTGAACACTGAAGCTTTCTTT
>TRBV18|-|-|TRBJ1-2
CASSPFQESGYTF
TGTGCCAGCTCACCATTCCAGGAAAGTGGCTACACCTTC
>TRBV6-6|-|few|TRBJ2-7
CASSLAREQYF
TGTGCCAGCAGCCTCGCCCGCGAGCAGTACTTC
>TRBV12-5|-|once|TRBJ1-1
CASGLTSNTEAFF
TGTGCTAGTGGTTTAACTTCGAACACTGAAGCTTTCTTT
>TRBV15|-|-|TRBJ1-5
CATSSPPNRWYNQPQHF
TGTGCCACCAGCTCGCCCCCCAATCGGTGGTACAATCAGCCCCAGCATTTT
>TRBV3-1/TRBV3-2|-|-|TRBJ1-2
CASSPASGTRTYGYTF
TGTGCCAGCAGCCCTGCGTCCGGGACCAGGACTTATGGCTACACCTTC
>TRBV19|-|-|TRBJ1-4
CASSRPSGLNEKLFF
TGTGCCAGTAGCCGGCCCTCGGGGCTTAATGAAAAACTGTTTTTT
>TRBV28|-|few|TRBJ1-2
CASRDNPGGYTF
TGTGCCAGCAGAGACAATCCAGGGGGCTACACCTTC
>TRBV18|TRBD1|-|TRBJ1-1
CASSDNRGKGTEAFF
TGTGCCAGCTCAGATAACAGGGGCAAGGGCACTGAAGCTTTCTTT
>TRBV12-5|-|-|TRBJ1-4
CASGLVLGQLEKLFF
TGTGCTAGTGGTTTGGTCCTAGGTCAGTTGGAAAAACTGTTTTTT
>TRBV10-2|-|-|TRBJ1-5
CASSEGASLNQPQHF
TGCGCCAGCAGTGAGGGGGCCAGTCTCAATCAGCCCCAGCATTTT
>TRBV7-2|TRBD1|-|TRBJ1-2
CASSRGGQAYGYTF
TGTGCCAGCAGCCGCGGGGGACAGGCCTATGGCTACACCTTC
>TRBV6-5|TRBD1|-|TRBJ1-2
CASSYSTGGRSGYTF
TGTGCCAGCAGTTACTCGACAGGGGGAAGAAGTGGCTACACCTTC
>TRBV27|-|-|TRBJ2-6
CASSPHAGANVLTF
TGTGCCAGCAGTCCGCACGCTGGGGCCAACGTCCTGACTTTC
>TRBV27|-|-|TRBJ1-6
CASGSGHGNSPLHF
TGTGCCAGCGGGTCGGGACACGGTAATTCACCCCTCCACTTT
>TRBV4-2|-|-|TRBJ2-5
CASSPSDGKETQYF
TGTGCCAGCAGCCCGTCTGACGGCAAGGAGACCCAGTACTTC
>TRBV15|TRBD1|-|TRBJ2-3
CATAGTGETDTQYF
TGTGCCACTGCCGGGACAGGGGAAACAGATACGCAGTATTTT
>TRBV4-3|TRBD2|-|TRBJ2-1
CASSQDLAGAPAFF
TGCGCCAGCAGCCAAGACCTAGCGGGGGCCCCTGCGTTCTTC
>TRBV7-6|-|-|TRBJ1-1
CASSLARNTEAFF
TGTGCCAGCAGCTTAGCACGTAACACTGAAGCTTTCTTT
>TRBV21-1|-|-|TRBJ1-1
CASSKRQQVRNTEAFF
TGTGCCAGCAGCAAACGTCAACAGGTTCGGAACACTGAAGCTTTCTTT
>TRBV10-1|-|-|TRBJ1-1
CASTAGTTTNEAFF
TGCGCCAGCACCGCCGGGACAACTACTAATGAAGCTTTCTTT
>TRBV7-9|TRBD2|-|TRBJ2-1
CASRASGGNYNEQFF
TGTGCCAGCAGGGCGAGCGGGGGAAATTACAATGAGCAGTTCTTC
>TRBV27|-|few|TRBJ2-7
CASSPGSGTYEQYF
TGTGCCAGCTCGCCGGGATCAGGGACCTACGAGCAGTACTTC
>TRBV7-2|-|-|TRBJ1-2
CASSTHGGGTNYGYTF
TGTGCCAGCAGCACCCACGGTGGGGGGACTAACTATGGCTACACCTTC
>TRBV29-1|-|-|TRBJ1-4
CSVSEKSNEKLFF
TGCAGCGTCTCCGAGAAGTCCAATGAAAAACTGTTTTTT
>TRBV6-1|TRBD1|-|TRBJ1-2
CASSLQGANYGYTF
TGTGCCAGCAGCCTTCAGGGGGCGAACTATGGCTACACCTTC
>TRBV7-9|-|-|TRBJ2-7
CASSLGALSYEQYF
TGTGCCAGCAGCTTAGGGGCACTCTCCTACGAGCAGTACTTC
>TRBV20-1|TRBD1|-|TRBJ2-7
CSASSAGGYHEQYF
TGCAGTGCTAGTTCCGCAGGGGGCTACCACGAGCAGTACTTC
>TRBV7-2|-|-|TRBJ2-5
CASTLGETQYF
TGTGCCAGCACCCTCGGAGAGACCCAGTACTTC
>TRBV30|-|-|TRBJ2-3
CAWSVGTGYTDTQYF
TGTGCCTGGAGTGTAGGCACAGGGTACACAGATACGCAGTATTTT
>TRBV4-2|TRBD2|once|TRBJ2-3
CASSRTSGGDTDTQYF
TGTGCCAGCAGCCGGACTAGCGGGGGGGACACAGATACGCAGTATTTT
>TRBV4-2|-|-|TRBJ2-3
CASSQEGAGGTDTQYF
TGTGCCAGCAGCCAAGAGGGGGCGGGGGGCACAGATACGCAGTATTTT
>TRBV9|-|-|TRBJ1-1
CASSVDGFVEAFF
TGTGCCAGCAGCGTAGACGGTTTTGTAGAAGCTTTCTTT
>TRBV5-4|TRBD1|once|TRBJ2-7
CASSGTGGFYEQYF
TGTGCCAGCAGCGGGACAGGGGGTTTCTACGAGCAGTACTTC
>TRBV6-6|-|once|TRBJ1-2
CASSKGTPTNYGYTF
TGTGCCAGCAGCAAAGGGACACCAACTAACTATGGCTACACCTTC
>TRBV6-5|-|-|TRBJ1-5
CASSSGGSSNQPQHF
TGTGCCAGCAGTTCCGGGGGCTCTAGCAATCAGCCCCAGCATTTT
>TRBV4-1|TRBD1|-|TRBJ1-1
CASSQDAGGIAGTEAFF
TGCGCCAGCAGCCAAGACGCAGGGGGGATAGCGGGCACTGAAGCTTTCTTT
>TRBV5-1|-|-|TRBJ1-1
CASSLNTGTSEAFF
TGCGCCAGCAGCTTGAATACCGGGACATCTGAAGCTTTCTTT
>TRBV7-9|TRBD1|-|TRBJ1-1
CASSPQQGQGMNTEAFF
TGTGCCAGCAGCCCCCAGCAGGGACAGGGGATGAACACTGAAGCTTTCTTT
>TRBV3-1/TRBV3-2|-|once|TRBJ2-1
CASSQSITGRTYNEQFF
TGTGCCAGCAGCCAATCAATAACAGGCCGGACCTACAATGAGCAGTTCTTC
>TRBV5-1|-|-|TRBJ1-4
CASSLDMTNEKLFF
TGCGCCAGCAGCTTGGACATGACTAATGAAAAACTGTTTTTT
>TRBV12-3/TRBV12-4|-|-|TRBJ1-2
CASSFGGAGGYTF
TGTGCCAGCAGTTTTGGGGGGGCGGGAGGCTACACCTTC
>TRBV27|-|-|TRBJ1-3
CASSLTSGNTIYF
TGTGCCAGCAGTTTAACCTCTGGAAACACCATATATTTT
>TRBV29-1|TRBD2|-|TRBJ2-7
CSVLGASGGASYEQYF
TGCAGCGTCCTTGGGGCTAGCGGGGGGGCATCCTACGAGCAGTACTTC
>TRBV3-1/TRBV3-2|TRBD2|-|TRBJ2-1
CASSQRGASLYNEQFF
TGTGCCAGCAGCCAGCGGGGGGCGTCGTTATACAATGAGCAGTTCTTC
>TRBV10-1|-|-|TRBJ2-1
CASSDQGGPNNEQFF
TGCGCCAGCAGTGATCAGGGGGGGCCCAACAATGAGCAGTTCTTC
>TRBV5-6|-|-|TRBJ1-5
CASSDNTGHSNQPQHF
TGTGCCAGCAGCGATAATACAGGTCATAGCAATCAGCCCCAGCATTTT
>TRBV4-2|TRBD1|once|TRBJ1-1
CASSQGGTGRSNTEAFF
TGTGCCAGCAGCCAAGGGGGGACAGGGAGATCGAACACTGAAGCTTTCTTT
>TRBV6-1|-|-|TRBJ1-5
CASSRDTRGNQPQHF
TGTGCCAGCAGTCGGGACACGAGGGGCAATCAGCCCCAGCATTTT
>TRBV6-1|-|-|TRBJ1-2
CASSEGGGAAGYTF
TGTGCCAGCAGTGAAGGAGGAGGGGCGGCTGGCTACACCTTC
>TRBV2|TRBD1|-|TRBJ2-1
CASSKESTGGSYNEQFF
TGTGCCAGCAGTAAGGAATCGACAGGGGGCTCCTACAATGAGCAGTTCTTC